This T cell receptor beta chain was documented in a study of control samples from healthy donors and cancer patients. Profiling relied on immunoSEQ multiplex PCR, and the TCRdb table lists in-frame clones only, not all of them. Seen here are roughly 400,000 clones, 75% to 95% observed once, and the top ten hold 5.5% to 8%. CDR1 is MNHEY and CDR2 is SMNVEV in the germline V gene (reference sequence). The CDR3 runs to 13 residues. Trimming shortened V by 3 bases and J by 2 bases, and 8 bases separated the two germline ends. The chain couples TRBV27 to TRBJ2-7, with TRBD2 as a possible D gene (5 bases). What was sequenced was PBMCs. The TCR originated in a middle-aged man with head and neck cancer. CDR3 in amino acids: CASSFVGTYEQYF. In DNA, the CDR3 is TGTGCCAGCAGTTTCGTCGGGACCTACGAGCAGTACTTC.